This T cell receptor (beta chain) was captured in a study of cytomegalovirus exposure and HLA in healthy donors (dated by TCRdb to between 2016 and 2019). A note on the overall study: In an earlier analysis of under 600 of the donors, roughly 300 Gb of sequence data and approximately 120 million unique TCR beta sequences from 150 million to 200 million T cells were reported. The number of donors typed differed by locus, with 629-630 for A, B, C, DRB1 and DQB1, around 500 for DQA1, over 600 for DPA1, and approximately 470 for DPB1. Among the approximately 400 genotyped donors, approximately 82% belonged to the genetic ancestry cluster associated with self-reported Caucasian donors. The study aimed to test whether cataloging public T cell receptors could reveal signatures of past pathogen exposure. Alongside the repertoire data, information on donor age, sex, ethnicity and CMV serostatus was compiled. Along with the approximately 700-subject first cohort, a separate validation cohort of some 130 different subjects was used. The study combined high-throughput TCR immunosequencing, statistical association of individual TCRs with disease status, and machine learning to predict cytomegalovirus infection status. Every discovery cohort repertoire had been produced on one sequencing platform. The study profiled the T cell repertoires of hundreds of subjects by immunosequencing and related them to cytomegalovirus serostatus. A later analysis re-analyzed previously published TCR beta repertoires from 550 to 700 donors and added high-resolution HLA genotyping to study TCR occurrence patterns. To decide whether each TCR beta V gene segment behaved as functional or pseudogenic, an earlier analysis of some 600 of the donors relied on high-throughput TCR beta sequencing. Genome-wide SNP genotypes for about 65% of the 666 donors were used in a later genetic analysis, which treated that subset as a discovery cohort. The later analysis used no new phenotypic data to find candidate immune exposures, relying instead on TCR beta sequences and their occurrence across donors. Across some 400 genotyped donors of the cohort, an average of approximately 240,000 unique TCR beta nucleotide sequences per donor were sequenced, and approximately 19% of those sequences were non-productive. An early release covering around 630 HLA-typed donors comprised 250 to 350 gigabases of sequencing data and 85 million or so unique TCR sequences. Both class I and class II loci were covered by HLA typing, at four-digit resolution. Roughly five DR-DQ haplotypes were treated as single units for association and clustering because of strong linkage in the cohort.

This clone has a handful of counts. Its antigen is not yet known. Per-base quality was not reported, and no clone a single base away is much larger than it. Paper-wide results and their limitations: When HLA alleles, especially DR and DQ, strongly co-occurred, TCR associations were difficult to assign to individual alleles. A total of 150 or so TCR beta chains were listed by the study as associated with cytomegalovirus. A group of highly shared sequence variants was considered likely to be a technical artifact of the sequencing pipeline. A later analysis reported that several top co-occurrence clusters appeared linked to parvovirus B19, influenza, CMV and Epstein-Barr virus. Seventeen rarely observed V segments, including chromosome 9 orphons, were excluded from the earlier analysis of just under 600 of the donors because counts were too low. Some IMGT-functional V segments, including TRBV6-2 and TRBV6-3, could not be distinguished by the 87-base-pair reads and were therefore excluded. The classifier was reported to diagnose cytomegalovirus status with high specificity and sensitivity in both the original cohort and the validation cohort. In a later analysis, TCR association rates were found to vary across HLA loci, with the most associated TCRs seen for DRB1 alleles and the fewest for HLA-C alleles. According to the authors, the approach could potentially be generalized to other disease states and immunological phenotypes. An earlier analysis of 450 to 750 of the donors showed that most TCR beta V segments appeared in productive rearrangements either about 87% or about 30% of the time, which broadly matched IMGT annotations. CMV serostatus was the only immune exposure information available for the cohort. Across donors, most TCR sequences were observed very rarely, whereas some public TCRs were present in many individuals. Specific HLA alleles were associated with 15,000 to 20,000 TCR beta sequences at a false discovery rate of 0.05 in a later analysis. In vitro tests confirmed that a few of the cytomegalovirus-associated TCR beta chains recognize cytomegalovirus antigens. Because some donors lacked HLA typing at each locus, the association tests relied only on the typed subset. A further reported finding was that TCR beta sequences accurately predicted the HLA-A and HLA-B alleles for most subjects in the first cohort. Most CMV-associated TCR beta chains appeared to be HLA-restricted in a later analysis, and the HLA associations seemed to be driven largely by CMV exposure. In this cohort, only TCR beta chains were sequenced, and detectable features were limited by the absence of alpha or paired-chain data. A later analysis found that HLA-associated TCR beta chains were more clonally expanded and had lower generation probabilities than equally common non-associated chains. Correlated functional status among segregating V segments might reflect linkage disequilibrium, but an unknown experimental factor could not be ruled out. An association between a missense DCLRE1C variant and V-gene and J-gene trimming of TCR beta chains was found in a later genetic analysis and replicated in an independent cohort. In a later genetic analysis, fewer N-insertions in productive TCRs were reported among donors in an Asian-associated ancestry cluster than the roughly 640-donor mean. The presence/absence analyses assumed that sequencing depth was roughly uniform across donors, and that assumption may not be true.

CDR1 is given as SGHTA and CDR2 as FQGTGA, both from the germline V gene. The CDR3, from cysteine to phenylalanine, totals 15 residues. The only DNA kept is the CDR3, 45 bases in frame from the first base. V loses 2 bases at its end and J loses 3 bases; junction bases beyond the gene matches: 4. Libraries were constructed by the immunoSEQ multiplex PCR assay. The multiplex PCR relied on a mix of 60 forward primers for TCR Vbeta segments and 13 reverse primers for TCR Jbeta segments. A multiplex PCR assay on genomic DNA amplified the CDR3 region of rearranged TCR beta genes. The Illumina HiSeq System was used to sequence the amplified TCR beta libraries as 87-base-pair reads. Processing in the source paper ran as follows. In a later analysis, tens of millions of unique TCR beta chains were counted across the 500 to 850 repertoires, and approximately 11 million of these chains were shared by at least two donors. Raw reads were error-corrected and collapsed into unique sequences with a nearest-neighbor algorithm that merged closely related sequences to remove PCR and sequencing errors. CDR3 sequences were aligned to IMGT reference sequences to assign V, D and J gene segments. For a sequence to be retained, at least a six-nucleotide match to both a V gene segment and a J gene segment was required. Rearrangements were called productive when the CDR3 lacked stop codons and stayed in frame with V and J; all others were non-productive. CDR3 was defined according to IMGT convention as the region running from the second conserved V-encoded cysteine to the conserved J-encoded phenylalanine. The earlier analysis of about 590 of the donors excluded sequences that lacked an unambiguous match to a single V gene segment. An earlier analysis of under 750 of the donors called V segments functional above 56.7% productive rearrangements and segregating when the between-donor standard deviation exceeded 5%. A statistical classification framework was developed to diagnose cytomegalovirus status using the catalog of TCR beta chain sequences. V and J gene assignment, in a later analysis, came from comparing TCR nucleotide sequences with IMGT/GENE-DB human TR gene sequences. The TCRdist pipeline was used in a later analysis to assign CDR3 sequences and most-parsimonious VDJ recombination scenarios. A later analysis defined each TCR beta chain by its CDR3 amino acid sequence plus V-gene family, and excluded reads lacking a unique V-gene family. As a way to deal with suspected cross-contamination and a sequencing artifact, a later analysis dropped 450 to 700 nucleotide sequences that were highly shared and had low generation probability. In a later analysis, a clonal expansion index was calculated for each public chain from normalized within-repertoire ranks of inferred template counts. A later analysis computed generation probabilities with a VDJ recombination model fitted to out-of-frame rearrangements, and checked the results against IGoR. In a later analysis, hypergeometric tests were used to score TCR-TCR, TCR-HLA and TCR-CMV co-occurrence, with a repertoire-size bias correction applied to TCR pairs. To estimate false discovery rates, a later analysis permuted the HLA or CMV assignments 20 times. In a later analysis, co-occurring TCRs were grouped using DBSCAN, and TCRdist sequence similarity was added for clustering within HLA-allele-positive subsets. Co-occurrence clustering excluded repertoires with fewer than 30,000 or more than 120,000 public chains, plus five with anomalous nucleotide sharing. In TCRdb, the immuneACCESS table is reduced to in-frame sequences with V and J assigned. These tables do not hold every clone; where another copy was compared, an unresolved V gene accounts for under half, and the others remain unexplained. Clonal size and the V and J genes are those of that table, whereas D and trimming came from the DNA. In this sample the table shows about 130,000 clones, around 77% of which occur a single time. The ten largest account for around 13% of the sample.

The cohort comprised 550 to 700 healthy bone marrow donors. At the time of sampling, all cohort members were nominally healthy, though unrecorded immune exposures were likely present. The donor was CMV seropositive and was included in the group of some 290 seropositive cohort members. Every donor gave a peripheral blood sample, and the peripheral blood mononuclear cells from that sample were used for TCR beta sequencing. Genomic DNA extraction from the blood cell samples was performed with the Qiagen DNeasy Blood Extraction Kit. This TCR derives from a middle-aged woman in good health and CMV-seropositive. The sample taken for sequencing was PBMCs. The chain employs TRBV7-3 and TRBJ2-5, and TRBD2 matches 9 of the central bases. The CDR3 here reads CASSLFGGREETQYF. The nucleotide sequence reads as follows: TGTGCCAGCAGCTTATTCGGCGGGAGGGAAGAGACCCAGTACTTC.